What follows is one T cell receptor (beta chain) and its context. Original methodology: Amplification of reference gene primers was used by the study to estimate nucleated cell counts. The protocol was immunoSEQ multiplex PCR, while the TCRdb copy is restricted to in-frame clones and leaves out a portion. V, J and clone size are taken as reported in that table, and D and trimming were inferred from the DNA itself. Altogether about 190,000 clones are present, roughly 80% being singletons, with the ten largest covering about 5%. The sample belongs to a study of blood T cell repertoires in COVID-19. Participants' reported clinical history set cohort assignment. After removal of 4 bases from V and 5 bases from J, the junction contained 3 bases not matched to a gene. Germline CDR1 is ENHRY and CDR2 is SYGVKD. This CDR3 spans 13 amino acids.

The sequence derives from a woman aged 55-70 years with acute COVID-19. The chain couples TRBV10-3 to TRBJ1-2; TRBD1 matches at 8 bases. Sequencing was performed on PBMCs or T cells enriched from blood (not recorded which). The CDR3 protein is CAISGQGLYGYTF. The CDR3 DNA follows: TGTGCCATCAGTGGACAGGGGTTGTATGGCTACACCTTC.